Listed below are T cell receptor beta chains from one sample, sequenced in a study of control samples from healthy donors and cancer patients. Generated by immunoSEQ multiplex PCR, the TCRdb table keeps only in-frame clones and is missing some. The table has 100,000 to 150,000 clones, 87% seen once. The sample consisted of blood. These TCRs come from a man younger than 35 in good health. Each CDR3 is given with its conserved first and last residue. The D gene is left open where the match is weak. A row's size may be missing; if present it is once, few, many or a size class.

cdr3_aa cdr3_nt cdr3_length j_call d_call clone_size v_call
CASSIESGQGVKPQHF TGTGCCAGTAGTATAGAATCGGGACAGGGGGTAAAGCCCCAGCATTTT 16 TRBJ1-5 TRBD1 NA TRBV19
CASSQEQGSYEQYF TGTGCCAGCAGCCAAGAACAAGGGTCCTACGAGCAGTACTTC 14 TRBJ2-7 NA NA TRBV14
CAWSGQGIHTF TGTGCCTGGAGTGGCCAGGGAATACACACCTTC 11 TRBJ1-2 NA NA TRBV30
CASSLGLAGRTDTQYF TGTGCCAGCTCCCTGGGACTAGCGGGAAGAACAGATACGCAGTATTTT 16 TRBJ2-3 TRBD2 NA TRBV18
CASSAGGDGYTF TGCGCCAGCAGCGCAGGGGGCGATGGCTACACCTTC 12 TRBJ1-2 TRBD1 NA TRBV5-1
CASSIWTSSNQPQHF TGTGCCAGTAGTATATGGACAAGTAGCAATCAGCCCCAGCATTTT 15 TRBJ1-5 NA NA TRBV19
CASSKGPSGSDTQYF TGTGCCAGCAGCAAAGGGCCTAGCGGGAGTGATACGCAGTATTTT 15 TRBJ2-3 TRBD2 NA TRBV9
CASSIGSGRKAFF TGTGCCAGTAGTATCGGTTCAGGGAGAAAAGCTTTCTTT 13 TRBJ1-1 NA NA TRBV19
CASSLRDRDQPQHF TGTGCCAGCTCACTCCGGGACAGGGATCAACCCCAGCATTTT 14 TRBJ1-5 TRBD1 NA TRBV18
CASSLYRDRDRTLEQYF TGTGCCAGCAGCCTATACCGGGACAGGGACCGGACCCTCGAGCAGTACTTC 17 TRBJ2-7 TRBD1 NA TRBV7-9
CASSSQLGQGSETQYF TGTGCCAGCAGCTCCCAGTTGGGGCAGGGCTCAGAGACCCAGTACTTC 16 TRBJ2-5 NA NA TRBV9
CASSSFLGQDFNYGYTF TGTGCCAGCAGCTCTTTCCTCGGACAGGATTTCAACTATGGCTACACCTTC 17 TRBJ1-2 TRBD1 NA TRBV7-9
CASRIIDGGNYGYTF TGTGCCAGCAGGATTATCGACGGGGGGAACTATGGCTACACCTTC 15 TRBJ1-2 NA NA TRBV27
CASSPGQGAVLTF TGTGCCAGTAGTCCTGGACAGGGAGCCGTCCTGACTTTC 13 TRBJ2-6 TRBD1 NA TRBV19
CASSLVGPTEAFF TGTGCCAGCAGTTTAGTTGGACCCACTGAAGCTTTCTTT 13 TRBJ1-1 NA NA TRBV28
CASTSTGASTDTQYF TGTGCCAGCACATCGACAGGGGCGAGCACAGATACGCAGTATTTT 15 TRBJ2-3 TRBD1 NA TRBV6-5
CASRPTRGTEAFF TGTGCCAGTAGACCTACCCGGGGCACTGAAGCTTTCTTT 13 TRBJ1-1 NA NA TRBV19
CASSLARTLNTEAFF TGTGCCAGCAGCTTAGCCAGGACCCTGAACACTGAAGCTTTCTTT 15 TRBJ1-1 NA few TRBV11-2
CATSRAGGVSTREQYF TGTGCCACCAGCAGAGCCGGGGGGGTTAGCACACGCGAGCAGTACTTC 16 TRBJ2-7 TRBD2 NA TRBV15
CASRSPQSGGYTF TGTGCCAGCAGGTCCCCGCAGTCGGGCGGCTACACCTTC 13 TRBJ1-2 NA few TRBV28
CASSTKQGNYGYTF TGTGCCAGCAGTACCAAACAGGGGAACTATGGCTACACCTTC 14 TRBJ1-2 TRBD1 NA TRBV6-2/TRBV6-3
CASSSVDEQFF TGTGCCAGCAGTTCGGTAGATGAGCAGTTCTTC 11 TRBJ2-1 NA once TRBV12-3/TRBV12-4
CASGLATGQGTGNTIYF TGTGCTAGTGGTTTGGCCACGGGACAGGGGACAGGAAACACCATATATTTT 17 TRBJ1-3 TRBD1 NA TRBV12-5
CSALDRGPNTEAFF TGCAGCGCCCTGGACAGGGGCCCAAACACTGAAGCTTTCTTT 14 TRBJ1-1 TRBD1 NA TRBV29-1
CASSYNRETQYF TGTGCCAGCAGTTATAACAGGGAGACCCAGTACTTC 12 TRBJ2-5 NA NA TRBV7-9
CASSLATGRQETQYF TGTGCCAGCAGTTTAGCCACAGGGAGACAAGAGACCCAGTACTTC 15 TRBJ2-5 NA NA TRBV27
CASSIGTLAVNTEAFF TGTGCCAGTAGTATAGGCACTCTGGCCGTAAACACTGAAGCTTTCTTT 16 TRBJ1-1 NA NA TRBV19
CASSQGLAGRETQYF TGCGCCAGCAGCCAGGGACTAGCGGGTCGAGAGACCCAGTACTTC 15 TRBJ2-5 TRBD2 NA TRBV4-1
CSATGTGDPTYEQYF TGCAGCGCCACGGGGACAGGCGATCCCACGTACGAGCAGTACTTC 15 TRBJ2-7 TRBD1 NA TRBV29-1
CASRALDRDAGYTF TGTGCCAGCAGAGCTCTGGACAGGGACGCTGGCTACACCTTC 14 TRBJ1-2 TRBD1 NA TRBV11-2
CASSLAGPGVNGYTF TGTGCCAGCAGCTTGGCCGGTCCAGGGGTCAATGGCTACACCTTC 15 TRBJ1-2 NA NA TRBV5-6
CASSGGANEKLFF TGTGCCAGCTCCGGGGGTGCTAATGAAAAACTGTTTTTT 13 TRBJ1-4 NA few TRBV18
CATSRDRLAGGRRETQYF TGTGCCACCAGCAGAGATAGGCTAGCGGGAGGCCGGAGGGAGACCCAGTACTTC 18 TRBJ2-5 TRBD2 NA TRBV15
CASSSISGTGVSEAFF TGCGCCAGCAGTTCCATTTCCGGGACAGGCGTCTCTGAAGCTTTCTTT 16 TRBJ1-1 TRBD1 NA TRBV10-1
CASSESGLQDYGYTF TGTGCCAGCAGCGAGTCAGGTCTCCAGGACTATGGCTACACCTTC 15 TRBJ1-2 NA NA TRBV7-2
CASSVMRGEAFF TGTGCCAGCAGCGTCATGCGAGGAGAAGCTTTCTTT 12 TRBJ1-1 NA NA TRBV11-2
CASSPGLETDTQYF TGTGCCAGCAGCCCGGGACTGGAGACGGATACGCAGTATTTT 14 TRBJ2-3 NA NA TRBV7-3
CASSVARDGNTIYF TGTGCCAGCAGCGTAGCCAGGGATGGAAACACCATATATTTT 14 TRBJ1-3 NA NA TRBV9
CASSPRAGGGYEQYF TGTGCCAGCTCACCACGAGCGGGAGGTGGCTACGAGCAGTACTTC 15 TRBJ2-7 TRBD2 NA TRBV18
CASNQGAYNVLTF TGTGCCAGCAACCAAGGGGCCTACAACGTCCTGACTTTC 13 TRBJ2-6 NA NA TRBV28
CASSPVVNTEAFF TGTGCCAGCAGCCCCGTAGTGAACACTGAAGCTTTCTTT 13 TRBJ1-1 NA NA TRBV7-9
CASSLLQGGGETQYF TGTGCCAGTAGTCTTTTACAGGGAGGTGGGGAGACCCAGTACTTC 15 TRBJ2-5 NA NA TRBV19
CASRKQGVHEQYF TGTGCCAGCAGAAAACAGGGGGTCCACGAGCAGTACTTC 13 TRBJ2-7 TRBD1 NA TRBV27
CASSTHTGELFF TGTGCCAGCAGCACACACACCGGGGAGCTGTTTTTT 12 TRBJ2-2 NA NA TRBV7-3
CASVGGSYEQYF TGTGCCAGCGTAGGAGGGAGCTACGAGCAGTACTTC 12 TRBJ2-7 NA once TRBV12-3/TRBV12-4
CASSLAQGENTIYF TGCGCCAGCAGCTTGGCACAAGGGGAAAACACCATATATTTT 14 TRBJ1-3 NA once TRBV5-1
CASTRDRLNTEAFF TGCGCCAGCACCCGGGACCGCCTGAACACTGAAGCTTTCTTT 14 TRBJ1-1 NA NA TRBV10-1
CASSPRIAGDTQYF TGTGCCAGCAGTCCTAGAATAGCGGGAGATACGCAGTATTTT 14 TRBJ2-3 TRBD2 NA TRBV6-5